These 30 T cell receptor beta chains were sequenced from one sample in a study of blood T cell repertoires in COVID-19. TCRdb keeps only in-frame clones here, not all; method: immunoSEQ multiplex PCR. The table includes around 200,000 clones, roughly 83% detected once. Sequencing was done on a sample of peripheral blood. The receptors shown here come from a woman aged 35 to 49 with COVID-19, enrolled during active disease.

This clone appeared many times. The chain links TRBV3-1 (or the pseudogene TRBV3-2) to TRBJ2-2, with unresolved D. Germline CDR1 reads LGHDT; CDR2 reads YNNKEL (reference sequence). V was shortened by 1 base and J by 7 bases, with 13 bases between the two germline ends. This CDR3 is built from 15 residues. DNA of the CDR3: TGTGCCAGCAGCCAAGTCTTTGGCGGTGGCGGGGAGCTGTTTTTT. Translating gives CASSQVFGGGGELFF.

The CDR3 DNA sequence: TGCGCCAGCAGCTTGGGGTCGGGAACGAACACCGGGGAGCTGTTTTTT. This encodes CASSLGSGTNTGELFF. The chain employs TRBV5-1 and TRBJ2-2; perhaps TRBD2 as D (5 bases). There are 16 residues in the CDR3. The V gene lost 0 bases and the J gene lost 0 bases, with 9 bases spanning the gap. Per the germline V gene, CDR1 is SGHRS and CDR2 is YFSETQ. Full variable domain (remainder filled in from reference TRBV5-1 and TRBJ2-2): KAGVTQTPRYLIKTRGQQVTLSCSPISGHRSVSWYQQTPGQGLQFLFEYFSETQRNKGNFPGRFSGRQFSNSRSEMNVSTLELGDSALYLCASSLGSGTNTGELFFGEGSRLTVL.

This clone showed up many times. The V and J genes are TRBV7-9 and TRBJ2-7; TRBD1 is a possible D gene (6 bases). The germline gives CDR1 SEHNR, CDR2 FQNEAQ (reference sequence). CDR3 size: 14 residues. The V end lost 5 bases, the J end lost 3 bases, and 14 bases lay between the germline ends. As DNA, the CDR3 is TGTGCCAGCAGCCATATCGGACAGATCTACGAGCAGTACTTC. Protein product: CASSHIGQIYEQYF.

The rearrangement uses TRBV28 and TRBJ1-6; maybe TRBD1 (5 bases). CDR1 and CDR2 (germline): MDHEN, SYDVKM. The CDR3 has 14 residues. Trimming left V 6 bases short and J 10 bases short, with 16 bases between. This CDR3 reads CASSLQYKGSPLHF. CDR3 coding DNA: TGTGCCAGCAGCCTCCAATACAAGGGGTCACCCCTCCACTTT.

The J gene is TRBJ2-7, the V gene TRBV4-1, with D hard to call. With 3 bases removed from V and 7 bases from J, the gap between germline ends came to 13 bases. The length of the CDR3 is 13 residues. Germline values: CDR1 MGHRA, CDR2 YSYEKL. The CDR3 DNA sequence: TGCGCCAGCAGCCAGCTCCCCTACTTAGAGCAGTACTTC. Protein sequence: CASSQLPYLEQYF.

The CDR3 bases are TGTGCCAGCAGCTTAGGGTTGGGGGCCGCCTATGGCTACACCTTC. It specifies CASSLGLGAAYGYTF. The chain recombines TRBV7-2 with TRBJ1-2; D may be TRBD1 (6 bases). Germline V lookup: CDR1 SGHTA, CDR2 FQGNSA. Deletions cut 1 base from V and 4 bases from J, with 13 bases between. The CDR3 length is 15 residues.

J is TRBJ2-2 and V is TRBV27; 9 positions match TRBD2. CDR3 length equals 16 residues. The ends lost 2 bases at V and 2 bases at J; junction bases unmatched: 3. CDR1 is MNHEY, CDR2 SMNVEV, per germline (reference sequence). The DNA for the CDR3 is TGTGCCAGCAGTTTACGGCTAGCGGGAAACACCGGGGAGCTGTTTTTT. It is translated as CASSLRLAGNTGELFF.

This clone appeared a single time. CDR3 amino acids: CASRSTGLAYNEQFF. As DNA, the CDR3 is TGTGCCAGCAGATCCACAGGGTTAGCCTACAATGAGCAGTTCTTC. The chain employs TRBV28 and TRBJ2-1; tentative D call: TRBD1 (6 bases). CDR1 is MDHEN, CDR2 SYDVKM, per germline. Trimming removed 6 bases at V and 2 bases at J, with 14 bases between. The CDR3 totals 15 residues.

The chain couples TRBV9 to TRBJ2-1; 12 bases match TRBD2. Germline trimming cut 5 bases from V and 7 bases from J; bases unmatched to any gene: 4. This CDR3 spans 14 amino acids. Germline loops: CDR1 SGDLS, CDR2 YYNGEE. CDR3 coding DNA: TGTGCCAGCAGTTGGACTAGCGGGGTAAATGAGCAGTTCTTC. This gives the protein CASSWTSGVNEQFF.

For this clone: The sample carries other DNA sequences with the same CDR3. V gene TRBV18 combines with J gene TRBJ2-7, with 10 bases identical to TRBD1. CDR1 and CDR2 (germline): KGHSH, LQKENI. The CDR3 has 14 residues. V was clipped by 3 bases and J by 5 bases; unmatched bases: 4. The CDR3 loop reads CASSPGTGVNEQYF. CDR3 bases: TGTGCCAGCTCACCCGGGACAGGGGTCAACGAGCAGTACTTC.

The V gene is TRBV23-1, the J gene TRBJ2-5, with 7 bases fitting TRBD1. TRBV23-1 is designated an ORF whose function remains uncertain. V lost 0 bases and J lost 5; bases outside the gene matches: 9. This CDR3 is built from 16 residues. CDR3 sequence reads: CASSQSPRQGRETQYF. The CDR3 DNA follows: TGCGCCAGCAGTCAATCTCCGCGACAGGGTAGGGAGACCCAGTACTTC.

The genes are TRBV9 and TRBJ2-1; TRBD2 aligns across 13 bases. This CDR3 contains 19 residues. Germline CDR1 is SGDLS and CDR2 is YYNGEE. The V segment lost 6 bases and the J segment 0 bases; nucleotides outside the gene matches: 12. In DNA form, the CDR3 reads TGTGCCAGCACTTCCATCACTAGCGGGAGGGAGAGCTCCTACAATGAGCAGTTCTTC. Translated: CASTSITSGRESSYNEQFF.

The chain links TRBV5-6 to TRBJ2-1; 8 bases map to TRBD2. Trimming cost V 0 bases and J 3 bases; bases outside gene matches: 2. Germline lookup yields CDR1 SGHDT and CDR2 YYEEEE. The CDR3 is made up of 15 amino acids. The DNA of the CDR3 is TGTGCCAGCAGCTTGGCCACTAGCGGCTACAATGAGCAGTTCTTC. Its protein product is CASSLATSGYNEQFF.

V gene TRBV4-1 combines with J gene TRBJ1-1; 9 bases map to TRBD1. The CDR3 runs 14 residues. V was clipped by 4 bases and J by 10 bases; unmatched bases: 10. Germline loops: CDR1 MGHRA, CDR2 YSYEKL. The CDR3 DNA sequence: TGCGCCAGCAGCCCAGGACAGGGGCTGATAGGAGCTTTCTTT. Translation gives CASSPGQGLIGAFF.

CDR3 loop: CASSLSPAASDEQFF. The CDR3 bases are TGTGCCAGCAGTTTATCTCCGGCCGCAAGCGATGAGCAGTTCTTC. The V call is TRBV27, the J call TRBJ2-1; no firm D call. From germline, CDR1 is MNHEY and CDR2 SMNVEV (reference sequence). The CDR3 is made up of 15 amino acids. V lost 0 bases, J lost 8 bases, and 14 bases lay in between.

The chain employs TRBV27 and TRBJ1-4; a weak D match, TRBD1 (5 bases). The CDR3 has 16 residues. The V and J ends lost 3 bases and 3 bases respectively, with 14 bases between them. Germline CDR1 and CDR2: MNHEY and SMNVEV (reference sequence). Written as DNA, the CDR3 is TGTGCCAGCAGTTTGGGGACTCGGGCGGCTAATGAAAAACTGTTTTTT. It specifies CASSLGTRAANEKLFF.

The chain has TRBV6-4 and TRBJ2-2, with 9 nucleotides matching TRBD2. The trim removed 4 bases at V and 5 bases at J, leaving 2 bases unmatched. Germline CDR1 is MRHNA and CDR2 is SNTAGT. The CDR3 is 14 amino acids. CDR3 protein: CASSGLAETGELFF. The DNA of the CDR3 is TGTGCCAGCAGTGGACTAGCGGAGACCGGGGAGCTGTTTTTT.

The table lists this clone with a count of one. CDR3 sequence: CASSVGVGGYTF. In DNA, the CDR3 is TGTGCCAGCAGCGTAGGGGTTGGTGGCTACACCTTC. The V call is TRBV5-6, the J call TRBJ1-2, with TRBD1 as a possible D gene (5 bases). Germline CDR1 reads SGHDT; CDR2 reads YYEEEE. The V gene lost 4 bases and the J gene lost 7 bases, with 11 bases spanning the gap. The CDR3 covers 12 residues. The whole variable domain, filled in from reference TRBV5-6 and TRBJ1-2, reads DAGVTQSPTHLIKTRGQQVTLRCSPKSGHDTVSWYQQALGQGPQFIFQYYEEEERQRGNFPDRFSGHQFPNYSSELNVNALLLGDSALYLCASSVGVGGYTFGSGTRLTVV.

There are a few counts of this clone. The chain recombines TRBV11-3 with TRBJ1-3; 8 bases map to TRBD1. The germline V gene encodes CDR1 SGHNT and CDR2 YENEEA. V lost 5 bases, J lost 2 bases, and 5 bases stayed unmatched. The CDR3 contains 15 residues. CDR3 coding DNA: TGTGCCAGCAGCACTACAGGGGGGCCTGGAAACACCATATATTTT. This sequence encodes CASSTTGGPGNTIYF.

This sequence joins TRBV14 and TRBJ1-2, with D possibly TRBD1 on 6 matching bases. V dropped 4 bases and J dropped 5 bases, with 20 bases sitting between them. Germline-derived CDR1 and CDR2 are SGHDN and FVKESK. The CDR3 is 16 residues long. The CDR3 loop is CASSPPRGAYWYGYTF. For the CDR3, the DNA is TGTGCCAGCAGCCCCCCTCGGGGGGCGTATTGGTATGGCTACACCTTC.

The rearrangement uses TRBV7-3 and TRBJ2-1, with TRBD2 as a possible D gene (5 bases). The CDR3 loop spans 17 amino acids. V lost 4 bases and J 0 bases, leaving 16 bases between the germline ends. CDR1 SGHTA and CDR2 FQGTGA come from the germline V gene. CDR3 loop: CASSYPRDGSSYNEQFF. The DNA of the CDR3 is TGTGCCAGCAGCTATCCCCGAGATGGGAGCTCCTACAATGAGCAGTTCTTC.

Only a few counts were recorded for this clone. The CDR3 DNA follows: TGCGCCAGCAGAAAAGGGGGCGCATTCCACGAGCAGTACTTC. Translating it yields CASRKGGAFHEQYF. The V and J genes are TRBV5-1 and TRBJ2-7, with 7 bases aligning to TRBD1. With 5 bases clipped from V and 5 bases from J, the junction kept 10 bases outside the gene matches. Germline CDR1 and CDR2: SGHRS and YFSETQ. The CDR3 has 14 residues. The complete variable domain, with remaining parts taken from reference TRBV5-1 and TRBJ2-7, reads KAGVTQTPRYLIKTRGQQVTLSCSPISGHRSVSWYQQTPGQGLQFLFEYFSETQRNKGNFPGRFSGRQFSNSRSEMNVSTLELGDSALYLCASRKGGAFHEQYFGPGTRLTVT.

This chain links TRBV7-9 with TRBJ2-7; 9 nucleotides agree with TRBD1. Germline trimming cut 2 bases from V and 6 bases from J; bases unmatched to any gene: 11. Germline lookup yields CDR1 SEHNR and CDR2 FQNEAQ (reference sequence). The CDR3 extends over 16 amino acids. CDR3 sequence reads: CASSLREGTGRAEQYF. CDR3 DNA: TGTGCCAGCAGCTTAAGAGAAGGGACAGGGAGGGCCGAGCAGTACTTC.

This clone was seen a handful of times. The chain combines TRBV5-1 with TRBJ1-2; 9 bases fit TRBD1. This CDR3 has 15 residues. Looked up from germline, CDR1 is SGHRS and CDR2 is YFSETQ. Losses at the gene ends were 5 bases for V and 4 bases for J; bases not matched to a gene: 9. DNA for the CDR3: TGCGCCAGCAGTCCTGACAGGGGGGATCTCTATGGCTACACCTTC. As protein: CASSPDRGDLYGYTF.

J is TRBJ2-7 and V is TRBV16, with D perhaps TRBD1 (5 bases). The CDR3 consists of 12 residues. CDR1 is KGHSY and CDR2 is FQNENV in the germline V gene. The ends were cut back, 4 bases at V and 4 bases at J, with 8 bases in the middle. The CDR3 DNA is TGTGCCAGCAGCCGAAGGGGTTACGAGCAGTACTTC. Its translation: CASSRRGYEQYF.

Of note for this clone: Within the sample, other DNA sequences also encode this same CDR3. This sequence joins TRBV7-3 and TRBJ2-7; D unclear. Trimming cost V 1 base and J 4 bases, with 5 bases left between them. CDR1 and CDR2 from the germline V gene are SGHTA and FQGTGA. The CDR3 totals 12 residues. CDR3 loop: CASSLNGYEQYF. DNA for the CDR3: TGTGCCAGCAGCTTAAACGGGTACGAGCAGTACTTC.

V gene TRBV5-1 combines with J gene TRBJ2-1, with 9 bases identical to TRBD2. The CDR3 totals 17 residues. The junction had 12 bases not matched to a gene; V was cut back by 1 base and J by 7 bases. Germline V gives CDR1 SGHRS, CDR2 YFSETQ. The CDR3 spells CASSLRAGGFNYNEQFF. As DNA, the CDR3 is TGCGCCAGCAGCTTGAGGGCGGGAGGGTTCAATTATAATGAGCAGTTCTTC.

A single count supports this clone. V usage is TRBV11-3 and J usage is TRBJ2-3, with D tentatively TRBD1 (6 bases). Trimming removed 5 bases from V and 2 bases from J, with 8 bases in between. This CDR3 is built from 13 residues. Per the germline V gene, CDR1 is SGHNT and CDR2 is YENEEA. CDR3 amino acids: CASSRQVTDTQYF. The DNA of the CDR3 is TGTGCCAGCAGCCGACAGGTCACAGATACGCAGTATTTT.

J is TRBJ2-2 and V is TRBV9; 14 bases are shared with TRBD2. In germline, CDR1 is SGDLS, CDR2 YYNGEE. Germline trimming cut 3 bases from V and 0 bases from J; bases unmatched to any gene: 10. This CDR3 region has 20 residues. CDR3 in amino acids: CASSGQTGTSGRANTGELFF. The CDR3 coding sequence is TGTGCCAGCAGCGGCCAAACAGGGACTAGCGGGAGAGCGAACACCGGGGAGCTGTTTTTT.

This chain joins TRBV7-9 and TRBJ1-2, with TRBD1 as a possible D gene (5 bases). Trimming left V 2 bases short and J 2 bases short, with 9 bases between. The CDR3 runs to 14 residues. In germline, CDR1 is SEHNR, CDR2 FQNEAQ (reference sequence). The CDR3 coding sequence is TGTGCCAGCAGCTTACGGGCAGGGAACTATGGCTACACCTTC. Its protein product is CASSLRAGNYGYTF.